Below are 24 T cell receptor beta chains sequenced from a single sample in a study of T cell responses to AZD1222 COVID-19 vaccine. TCRdb keeps only in-frame clones here, not all; method: immunoSEQ multiplex PCR. The sample includes around 99,000 clones, roughly 88% of them seen just once. The sequencing used peripheral blood, collected on day 0 of MenACWY control vaccination. Receptors originate from an adult in good health.

The chain employs TRBV27 and TRBJ1-2, with a tentative D call TRBD1 (5 bases). Germline CDR1 MNHEY, CDR2 SMNVEV (reference sequence). Trimming stripped 3 bases from V and 5 bases from J, with 16 bases between. The length of the CDR3 is 15 residues. The CDR3: CASSFEGAFEYGYTF. The CDR3 DNA reads as TGTGCCAGCAGTTTTGAAGGGGCCTTCGAGTATGGCTACACCTTC.

The rearrangement uses TRBV6-1 and TRBJ1-2, with a weak D call TRBD1 (5 bases). This CDR3 has 14 amino acids. CDR1 is MNHNS, CDR2 SASEGT, per germline. The V and J ends lost 0 bases and 4 bases respectively, with 9 bases between them. The CDR3 sequence: CASSEARDSYGYTF. The CDR3 coding sequence is TGTGCCAGCAGTGAAGCGCGAGACAGCTATGGCTACACCTTC.

This chain connects TRBV9 to TRBJ1-3; D remains unclear. V was pared by 4 bases and J by 2 bases, with 10 bases between. Germline V lookup: CDR1 SGDLS, CDR2 YYNGEE. The CDR3 consists of 14 residues. The CDR3 is CASSPPAAGNTIYF. As DNA, the CDR3 is TGTGCCAGCAGCCCACCGGCGGCTGGAAACACCATATATTTT. The whole variable domain, remainder taken from reference TRBV9 and TRBJ1-3, is DSGVTQTPKHLITATGQRVTLRCSPRSGDLSVYWYQQSLDQGLQFLIQYYNGEERAKGNILERFSAQQFPDLHSELNLSSLELGDSALYFCASSPPAAGNTIYFGEGSWLTVV.

V is TRBV5-1 and J is TRBJ1-2, with D unresolved. V lost 0 bases and J 7 bases, leaving 13 bases between the germline ends. Looked up from germline, CDR1 is SGHRS and CDR2 is YFSETQ. The CDR3 runs 14 residues. For the CDR3, the DNA is TGCGCCAGCAGCTTGGGGGCGGTGGAGGTTGGCTACACCTTC. Translating gives CASSLGAVEVGYTF.

V is TRBV4-3 and J is TRBJ2-7; a possible D gene is TRBD1 (6 bases). Trimming took off 1 base at V and 0 bases at J, with 10 bases between the two ends. The CDR3 consists of 15 residues. Germline CDR1 is LGHNA and CDR2 is YSLEER. CDR3 DNA: TGCGCCAGCAGCCAAGTCAGGGGTCCCTCCTACGAGCAGTACTTC. Translation: CASSQVRGPSYEQYF.

The chain joins TRBV30 to TRBJ1-2; D unclear. Trimming took 4 bases from V and 4 from J, leaving 16 bases between them. Germline CDR1 reads GTSNPN; CDR2 reads SVGIG (reference sequence). The CDR3 length is 14 residues. The CDR3 nucleotides read TGTGCCTGGACCTTAAGTAGGTCGGGCTATGGCTACACCTTC. Encoded protein: CAWTLSRSGYGYTF.

In this sample, this clone turned up once. The chain couples TRBV20-1 to TRBJ2-6; the D is unclear. The length of the CDR3 is 11 residues. CDR1 DFQATT and CDR2 SNEGSKA come from the germline V gene (reference sequence). V lost 6 bases, J lost 5 bases, and 5 bases lay in between. The CDR3 DNA follows: TGCAGTGCCCCGCGGGCCAACGTCCTGACTTTC. Its translation is CSAPRANVLTF.

The chain recombines TRBV4-2 with TRBJ2-1; D perhaps matches TRBD2 (6 bases). This CDR3 region has 14 residues. Trimming stripped 0 bases from V and 7 bases from J, with 10 bases between. Germline V gene lookup returns CDR1 LGHNA and CDR2 YNFKEQ. The CDR3, as DNA: TGTGCCAGCAGCCAAGACGCGGGGAGAAATGAGCAGTTCTTC. Its protein is CASSQDAGRNEQFF.

This clone was observed a handful of times. The chain is built from TRBV7-6 and TRBJ2-7; 15 bases are shared with TRBD2. The germline gives CDR1 SGHVS, CDR2 FNYEAQ. This CDR3 spans 18 amino acids. V shed 4 bases and J 2 bases; nucleotides not matched to a gene: 9. The CDR3 nucleotides read TGTGCCAGCAGCTACAACCCAAGGACTAGCGGGAGGGCCTACGAGCAGTACTTC. Translated, it gives CASSYNPRTSGRAYEQYF.

The rearrangement joins TRBV3-1 (or the pseudogene TRBV3-2) to TRBJ2-6, with D unresolved. This CDR3 is 17 amino acids long. V gave up 4 bases and J gave up 0 bases, with 13 bases separating them. Germline values: CDR1 LGHDT, CDR2 YNNKEL (reference sequence). CDR3 DNA: TGTGCCAGCAGCCCTAAGAGTATTCGCTCTGGGGCCAACGTCCTGACTTTC. Its translation: CASSPKSIRSGANVLTF.

This chain uses TRBV7-9 with TRBJ1-2, with TRBD1 identical over 8 bases. The CDR3 covers 13 residues. Germline V gives CDR1 SEHNR, CDR2 FQNEAQ (reference sequence). V shed 2 bases, J shed 6 bases, and the junction held 2 bases outside the gene matches. For the CDR3, the DNA is TGTGCCAGCAGCTTATCAGGGGGCAATGGCTACACCTTC. Its protein is CASSLSGGNGYTF. Using reference TRBV7-9 and TRBJ1-2 for the parts outside the CDR3, the full variable domain is DTGVSQNPRHKITKRGQNVTFRCDPISEHNRLYWYRQTLGQGPEFLTYFQNEAQLEKSRLLSDRFSAERPKGSFSTLEIQRTEQGDSAMYLCASSLSGGNGYTFGSGTRLTVV.

The V and J genes are TRBV11-2 and TRBJ2-7; D may be TRBD1 (6 bases). V gave up 0 bases and J gave up 13 bases, with 13 bases separating them. The germline gives CDR1 SGHAT, CDR2 FQNNGV. The CDR3 consists of 12 residues. Written as DNA, the CDR3 is TGTGCCAGCAGCTTAGAAAGGTCAGGGGTATACTTC. Its translation: CASSLERSGVYF.

The sample holds a few counts of this clone. CDR3 DNA: TGTGCCAGCAGCTTGGGGCTAGCGGGAGGTCCCGGGGAGCTGTTTTTT. It is translated as CASSLGLAGGPGELFF. The rearrangement uses TRBV5-4 and TRBJ2-2; 11 positions match TRBD2. The CDR3 is 16 amino acids. Germline CDR1 and CDR2: SGHNT and YYREEE (reference sequence). Germline trimming cut 0 bases from V and 6 bases from J; bases unmatched to any gene: 4.

This chain connects TRBV18 to TRBJ2-7; D not resolved. V shed 5 bases and J shed 3 bases, with 5 bases lying between them. This CDR3 comprises 11 residues. CDR1 is KGHSH and CDR2 is LQKENI in the germline V gene. The DNA of the CDR3 is TGTGCCAGCTCATCTGACTACGAGCAGTACTTC. Translated: CASSSDYEQYF.

CDR3 sequence reads: CASSAGPAYGYTF. The CDR3 nucleotides are TGTGCCAGCAGTGCTGGCCCGGCCTATGGCTACACCTTC. The V call is TRBV25-1, the J call TRBJ1-2, with no clear D. With 4 bases removed from V and 4 bases from J, the gap between germline ends came to 10 bases. From germline, CDR1 is MGHDK and CDR2 SYGVNS. CDR3 length: 13 residues.

The chain recombines TRBV7-2 with TRBJ1-2; D gene uncertain. The ends were cut back, 4 bases at V and 6 bases at J, with 12 bases in the middle. The CDR3 covers 13 residues. Germline V gene lookup returns CDR1 SGHTA and CDR2 FQGNSA. The CDR3 nucleotides read TGTGCCAGCAGCTACCCGGGAGGGAATGGCTACACCTTC. This gives the protein CASSYPGGNGYTF. Looking up the rest from reference TRBV7-2 and TRBJ1-2 gives the full variable domain: GAGVSQSPSNKVTEKGKDVELRCDPISGHTALYWYRQSLGQGLEFLIYFQGNSAPDKSGLPSDRFSAERTGGSVSTLTIQRTQQEDSAVYLCASSYPGGNGYTFGSGTRLTVV.

The chain recombines TRBV4-3 with TRBJ1-6; 10 bases line up with TRBD1. CDR3 length equals 17 residues. V dropped 0 bases and J dropped 7; count of bases not matched to a gene: 6. Germline V lookup: CDR1 LGHNA, CDR2 YSLEER. This CDR3 reads CASSQEHGTGANSPLHF. CDR3 in DNA: TGCGCCAGCAGCCAAGAACATGGGACAGGGGCGAATTCACCCCTCCACTTT.

V is TRBV6-6 and J is TRBJ2-7; TRBD1 or TRBD2 may be the D gene (5 bases each). The CDR3 runs 13 residues. Trimming left V 4 bases short and J 3 bases short, with 10 bases between. CDR1 and CDR2 from the germline V gene are MNHNY and SVGAGI (reference sequence). In DNA form, the CDR3 reads TGTGCCAGCAGTTCGGGACCGAGCTACGAGCAGTACTTC. Translation gives CASSSGPSYEQYF.

V is TRBV6-4 and J is TRBJ1-1; D remains unclear. The CDR3 has 15 residues. Looked up from germline, CDR1 is MRHNA and CDR2 is SNTAGT. The V gene lost 0 bases and the J gene lost 0 bases, with 8 bases spanning the gap. The CDR3 region is CASSDSIPLNTEAFF. CDR3 DNA: TGTGCCAGCAGTGACTCGATCCCTCTGAACACTGAAGCTTTCTTT.

This chain uses TRBV5-6 with TRBJ1-3, with no clear D. Germline V gene data show CDR1 as SGHDT and CDR2 as YYEEEE. The ends were cut back, 4 bases at V and 0 bases at J, with 17 bases in the middle. The CDR3 spans 17 residues. The CDR3 sequence: CASSPASRPSSGNTIYF. The CDR3 DNA sequence: TGTGCCAGCAGCCCCGCGAGCAGACCGAGCTCTGGAAACACCATATATTTT.

V is TRBV9 and J is TRBJ2-7, with TRBD2 identical over 7 bases. This CDR3 has 15 residues. The V and J ends lost 0 bases and 2 bases, in that order; junction bases with no gene match: 5. Germline values: CDR1 SGDLS, CDR2 YYNGEE. The CDR3 DNA sequence: TGTGCCAGCAGCGTAGGTCTAGCGGATACCTACGAGCAGTACTTC. Its translation is CASSVGLADTYEQYF.

This sequence joins TRBV11-3 and TRBJ2-5, with TRBD1 matching over 12 bases. CDR1 and CDR2 from the germline V gene are SGHNT and YENEEA. This CDR3 comprises 16 residues. Germline trimming cut 1 base from V and 5 bases from J; bases unmatched to any gene: 5. The CDR3 region is CASSLAGTGGVETQYF. For the CDR3, the DNA is TGTGCCAGCAGCTTAGCCGGGACAGGGGGCGTCGAGACCCAGTACTTC.

The gene calls are TRBV19 and TRBJ1-1, with D possibly being TRBD1 (5 bases). The CDR3 is 16 amino acids. The V and J ends lost 8 bases and 8 bases respectively, with 27 bases between them. The germline V gene encodes CDR1 LNHDA and CDR2 SQIVND (reference sequence). The CDR3: CASANPGQGGRSEAFF. In DNA, the CDR3 is TGTGCCAGTGCTAATCCCGGTCAGGGAGGACGCTCCGAAGCTTTCTTT.

The V call is TRBV7-2, the J call TRBJ2-1, with a possible D match to TRBD2 (6 bases). Germline V gene sequence: CDR1 SGHTA, CDR2 FQGNSA. This CDR3 comprises 13 residues. Trimming pared 1 base from V and 9 bases from J, leaving 10 bases between. CDR3: CASSLEVGGEQFF. The CDR3 DNA reads as TGTGCCAGCAGCTTAGAGGTGGGGGGTGAGCAGTTCTTC.